The 25 T cell receptor beta chains presented below share a single source sample, sequenced in a study of blood T cell repertoires in COVID-19. TCRdb keeps only in-frame clones here, not all; method: immunoSEQ multiplex PCR. The sample includes 14,000 to 15,000 clones, around 89% seen only once; the top ten take 3% to 3.5%. Sequences were obtained from peripheral blood. All receptors come from a human donor in a cohort sampled during active COVID-19.

V gene TRBV7-9 combines with J gene TRBJ1-6; D gene ambiguous. Trimming took off 5 bases at V and 9 bases at J, with 11 bases between the two ends. Germline lookup yields CDR1 SEHNR and CDR2 FQNEAQ (reference sequence). CDR3 length: 13 residues. CDR3 DNA sequence: TGTGCCAGCAGCCCAGCTGGGAGTTCACCCCTCCACTTT. It is translated as CASSPAGSSPLHF.

The rearrangement joins TRBV7-9 to TRBJ1-2; D not certain. The germline V gene encodes CDR1 SEHNR and CDR2 FQNEAQ (reference sequence). V was trimmed by 6 bases and J by 2 bases, leaving 7 bases between them. The length of the CDR3 is 12 residues. CDR3 nucleotides: TGTGCCAGCAGTACAGAGAACTATGGCTACACCTTC. This translates into CASSTENYGYTF.

V usage is TRBV11-2 and J usage is TRBJ1-2; D is perhaps TRBD1 (5 bases). Trimming cost V 5 bases and J 4 bases, with 11 bases left between them. The CDR3 is made up of 13 amino acids. CDR1 is SGHAT and CDR2 is FQNNGV in the germline V gene. CDR3 protein: CASSPGLGYGYTF. Here the CDR3 DNA reads TGTGCCAGCAGCCCGGGACTTGGCTATGGCTACACCTTC.

This chain connects TRBV18 to TRBJ1-5; 8 nucleotides match TRBD1. CDR1 KGHSH and CDR2 LQKENI come from the germline V gene. This CDR3 contains 14 residues. The ends lost 3 bases at V and 4 bases at J; junction bases unmatched: 2. The CDR3: CASSPYRGNQPQHF. In DNA form, the CDR3 reads TGTGCCAGCTCACCGTACAGGGGGAATCAGCCCCAGCATTTT.

This chain connects TRBV12-3 or TRBV12-4 to TRBJ1-1; D gene ambiguous. CDR3 length equals 11 residues. V lost 3 bases and J lost 5, with 4 bases in between. DNA of the CDR3: TGTGCCAGCAGTTTTTCTACTGAAGCTTTCTTT. It specifies CASSFSTEAFF.

The chain employs TRBV12-1 and TRBJ2-2; the D call TRBD2 from the table was never checked on the DNA. TRBV12-1 counts as a pseudogene. This CDR3 region has 17 residues. The CDR3: CASSPLQLAGDTGELFF. The DNA of the CDR3 is TGTGCCAGCAGCCCTTTGCAACTAGCCGGGGACACCGGGGAGCTGTTTTTT.

The chain joins TRBV3-1 (or the pseudogene TRBV3-2) to TRBJ1-1; 9 bases agree with TRBD1. The CDR3 runs 16 residues. Germline CDR1 reads LGHDT; CDR2 reads YNNKEL (reference sequence). Trimming at V came to 1 base and at J to 2 bases, leaving 5 bases not matched to a gene. The CDR3 DNA sequence: TGTGCCAGCAGCCAAGCGGGACAGGGTTTAAACACTGAAGCTTTCTTT. Its protein product is CASSQAGQGLNTEAFF.

V gene TRBV6-1 combines with J gene TRBJ2-3, with D possibly being TRBD1 (5 bases). The germline V gene encodes CDR1 MNHNS and CDR2 SASEGT. The CDR3 sequence is 15 residues long. Trimming shortened V by 0 bases and J by 4 bases, and 11 bases separated the two germline ends. DNA of the CDR3: TGTGCCAGCAGTGAAGCAGGTGCAGGGCCAGATACGCAGTATTTT. Residues: CASSEAGAGPDTQYF.

This chain connects TRBV3-1 (or the pseudogene TRBV3-2) to TRBJ2-3; 8 bases fit TRBD2. The CDR3 consists of 15 residues. The germline CDR1 and CDR2 sequences are LGHDT and YNNKEL (reference sequence). V trimming: 4 bases; J trimming: 0 bases; junction bases outside the gene matches: 3. The CDR3 nucleotides read TGTGCCAGCAGCCGGGTAGCGGGGAGCACAGATACGCAGTATTTT. It yields the protein CASSRVAGSTDTQYF.

The rearrangement uses TRBV15 and TRBJ1-4, with D perhaps TRBD1 (6 bases). The CDR3 is made up of 15 amino acids. V lost 3 bases and J 4 bases, leaving 12 bases between the germline ends. CDR1 is LNHNV, CDR2 YYDKDF, per germline (reference sequence). This chain's CDR3 is CATSRRTDFNEKLFF. For the CDR3, the DNA is TGTGCCACCAGCAGGCGGACAGATTTTAATGAAAAACTGTTTTTT.

In this sample, this clone turned up a few times. The chain links TRBV7-9 to TRBJ2-7, with D perhaps TRBD2 (5 bases). CDR3 size: 13 residues. The V end was cut by 3 bases, the J end by 6 bases, with 12 bases between. Per germline, CDR1 SEHNR and CDR2 FQNEAQ (reference sequence). The CDR3 here is CASSFQIRGEQYF. CDR3 coding DNA: TGTGCCAGCAGCTTCCAGATCCGGGGCGAGCAGTACTTC.

The chain employs TRBV6-6 and TRBJ1-1; D uncertain. The CDR3 length is 14 residues. Trimming pared 4 bases from V and 1 base from J, leaving 10 bases between. CDR1 and CDR2 (germline): MNHNY, SVGAGI (reference sequence). CDR3 nucleotide sequence: TGTGCCAGCAGTTTCCTTACACGGAACACTGAAGCTTTCTTT. Encoded protein: CASSFLTRNTEAFF.

The chain uses TRBV6-8 and TRBJ1-1; D ambiguous. The germline V and J ends were trimmed by 6 bases and 0 bases, with 14 bases remaining between them. The CDR3 sequence is 15 residues long. Germline V CDR1 and CDR2: MNHGY, SAAAGT. CDR3 amino acids: CASSSGLLMNTEAFF. Written as DNA, the CDR3 is TGTGCCAGCAGCTCCGGACTCCTAATGAACACTGAAGCTTTCTTT.

V gene TRBV7-2 combines with J gene TRBJ1-5; D ambiguous. Trimming took 1 base from V and 7 from J, leaving 8 bases between them. This CDR3 is built from 13 residues. Germline lookup yields CDR1 SGHTA and CDR2 FQGNSA. CDR3 sequence: CASSLERLQPQHF. The DNA of the CDR3 is TGTGCCAGCAGCTTAGAGAGGCTACAGCCCCAGCATTTT. The full variable domain, in which reference TRBV7-2 and TRBJ1-5 provide the parts outside the CDR3, is GAGVSQSPSNKVTEKGKDVELRCDPISGHTALYWYRQSLGQGLEFLIYFQGNSAPDKSGLPSDRFSAERTGGSVSTLTIQRTQQEDSAVYLCASSLERLQPQHFGDGTRLSIL.

This clone was seen once. CDR3 residues: CASSFGQGASAFF. The CDR3 bases are TGTGCCAGCAGTTTCGGGCAGGGGGCTTCAGCTTTCTTT. This sequence joins TRBV12-3 or TRBV12-4 and TRBJ1-1, with 8 bases lining up with TRBD1. J was trimmed by 10 bases and V by 3 bases; bases with no gene match: 7. The CDR3 has 13 residues.

Only one count was recorded for this clone. The chain links TRBV7-9 to TRBJ2-5, with D tentatively TRBD1 (5 bases). Per the germline V gene, CDR1 is SEHNR and CDR2 is FQNEAQ (reference sequence). The V gene lost 3 bases and the J gene lost 1 base, with 9 bases spanning the gap. The CDR3 totals 14 residues. Here the CDR3 reads CASSFGGAQETQYF. CDR3 DNA sequence: TGTGCCAGCAGCTTTGGTGGGGCCCAAGAGACCCAGTACTTC. Based on the CDR3 plus reference TRBV7-9 and TRBJ2-5, the full variable domain is DTGVSQNPRHKITKRGQNVTFRCDPISEHNRLYWYRQTLGQGPEFLTYFQNEAQLEKSRLLSDRFSAERPKGSFSTLEIQRTEQGDSAMYLCASSFGGAQETQYFGPGTRLLVL.

The chain recombines TRBV14 with TRBJ2-5, with 7 bases identical to TRBD1. The CDR3 sequence is 15 residues long. V lost 2 bases to trimming and J lost 5 bases; unmatched junction nucleotides: 8. Germline CDR1 is SGHDN and CDR2 is FVKESK. As DNA, the CDR3 is TGTGCCAGCAGCCAAATGGGGACAGTATGGGAGACCCAGTACTTC. Translated: CASSQMGTVWETQYF.

CDR3 protein: CATSGGFNSPLHF. The CDR3, as DNA: TGTGCCACCTCGGGGGGATTTAATTCACCCCTCCACTTT. The chain is built from TRBV15 and TRBJ1-6; possible D gene TRBD1, 5 bases. The CDR3 is 13 residues long. Trimming took off 8 bases at V and 6 bases at J, with 11 bases between the two ends. In germline, CDR1 is LNHNV, CDR2 YYDKDF (reference sequence). The variable domain in full, with the rest retrieved from reference TRBV15 and TRBJ1-6, is DAMVIQNPRYQVTQFGKPVTLSCSQTLNHNVMYWYQQKSSQAPKLLFHYYDKDFNNEADTPDNFQSRRPNTSFCFLDIRSPGLGDTAMYLCATSGGFNSPLHFGNGTRLTVT.

This chain joins TRBV7-2 and TRBJ1-2; D not certain. The CDR3 has 15 residues. Trimming cost V 3 bases and J 7 bases, with 18 bases left between them. CDR1 SGHTA and CDR2 FQGNSA come from the germline V gene. Written as DNA, the CDR3 is TGTGCCAGCAGCTTTCCAGGAAGAGTCTCGAGTGGCTACACCTTC. Protein: CASSFPGRVSSGYTF. Based on the CDR3 plus reference TRBV7-2 and TRBJ1-2, the full variable domain is GAGVSQSPSNKVTEKGKDVELRCDPISGHTALYWYRQSLGQGLEFLIYFQGNSAPDKSGLPSDRFSAERTGGSVSTLTIQRTQQEDSAVYLCASSFPGRVSSGYTFGSGTRLTVV.

The rearrangement links TRBV7-2 to TRBJ2-1; 9 bases align to TRBD2. With 4 bases clipped from V and 7 bases from J, the junction kept 14 bases outside the gene matches. CDR1 SGHTA and CDR2 FQGNSA come from the germline V gene. The CDR3 covers 17 residues. CDR3 residues: CASSSALAGGSWNEQFF. The CDR3 bases are TGTGCCAGCAGCTCGGCGTTGGCGGGGGGGTCTTGGAATGAGCAGTTCTTC.

The chain combines TRBV5-8 with TRBJ1-3, with 11 bases that match TRBD1. Per the germline V gene, CDR1 is SGHTS and CDR2 is YDEGEE. Trimming at V came to 2 bases and at J to 4 bases, leaving 8 bases not matched to a gene. This CDR3 region has 17 residues. The CDR3 sequence is CASSFWTGGARGNTIYF. CDR3 nucleotide sequence: TGTGCCAGCAGCTTCTGGACAGGGGGCGCGCGGGGAAACACCATATATTTT. The whole variable domain, remainder taken from reference TRBV5-8 and TRBJ1-3, is EAGVTQSPTHLIKTRGQQATLRCSPISGHTSVYWYQQALGLGLQFLLWYDEGEERNRGNFPPRFSGRQFPNYSSELNVNALELEDSALYLCASSFWTGGARGNTIYFGEGSWLTVV.

The sample holds one count of this clone. The chain couples TRBV5-6 to TRBJ1-5; D perhaps matches TRBD1 (6 bases). The V gene lost 5 bases and the J gene lost 1 base, with 10 bases spanning the gap. CDR3 length: 14 amino acids. Germline CDR1 reads SGHDT; CDR2 reads YYEEEE. The CDR3 nucleotides are TGTGCCAGCAGTTCAGGGGCGAGCAATCAGCCCCAGCATTTT. Its protein is CASSSGASNQPQHF.

The V call is TRBV6-5, the J call TRBJ1-2, with TRBD1 identical over 7 bases. CDR1 is MNHEY, CDR2 SVGAGI, per germline. This CDR3 is 15 amino acids long. J gave up 4 bases and V 4 bases, and 9 bases lay outside the gene matches. The CDR3 loop is CASSSHTRDSYGYTF. The CDR3 DNA is TGTGCCAGCAGTTCGCACACCCGGGACAGCTATGGCTACACCTTC.

This chain connects TRBV6-2 or TRBV6-3 to TRBJ2-5; possibly TRBD1 for D (5 bases). The CDR3 has 15 amino acids. V shed 5 bases and J shed 2 bases, with 15 bases lying between them. The V gene's germline CDR1 is MNHEY and CDR2 SVGEGT. Written as DNA, the CDR3 is TGTGCCAGCAGTGATAGACAGTCTTTTCAAGAGACCCAGTACTTC. This translates into CASSDRQSFQETQYF.

This sequence joins TRBV30 and TRBJ1-3; a possible D gene is TRBD1 (5 bases). Between the trimmed V and J ends, which lost 5 bases and 0 bases, there was a span of 11 bases. The CDR3 has 14 residues. Germline assignment: CDR1 GTSNPN and CDR2 SVGIG (reference sequence). The CDR3: CAWLRARSGNTIYF. The CDR3 DNA follows: TGTGCCTGGCTCAGGGCCCGCTCTGGAAACACCATATATTTT.